The 26 T cell receptor beta chains below come from one sample, sequenced in a study of CD8+ T cells in alopecia areata. Treatment of the sample: oral pan-JAK inhibitor, 5-10 mg twice daily. Sequencing relied on a cDNA template that was reverse transcribed from extracted RNA. Clones were read by immunoSEQ multiplex PCR, and TCRdb kept only the in-frame ones, dropping some. The sample holds a few hundred thousand clones, under 40% seen once. The input for sequencing was CD4+ T cells sorted from blood, taken between weeks 30 and 35, from a patient treated with tofacitinib. The receptor source for this set is a human donor with alopecia areata.

The CDR3, as DNA: TGTGCCAGCTCACCCATGACAGGGCCCTTACCCTACGAGCAGTACTTC. Translated, it gives CASSPMTGPLPYEQYF. The chain combines TRBV18 with TRBJ2-7; 7 nucleotides line up with TRBD1. This CDR3 has 16 residues. The trim removed 3 bases at V and 2 bases at J, leaving 10 bases unmatched. The germline V gene has CDR1 KGHSH and CDR2 LQKENI.

Judged by abundance, this clone is medium-sized. The chain is built from TRBV30 and TRBJ1-1, with a possible D match to TRBD1 (5 bases). In germline, CDR1 is GTSNPN, CDR2 SVGIG (reference sequence). V gave up 8 bases and J gave up 0 bases, with 16 bases separating them. CDR3 length equals 14 residues. The CDR3 DNA is TGTGCCGCCGGGGACTCGCCGATGAACACTGAAGCTTTCTTT. Its translation: CAAGDSPMNTEAFF.

This sequence joins TRBV10-1 and TRBJ1-1, with D uncertain. With 6 bases removed from V and 0 bases from J, the gap between germline ends came to 14 bases. This CDR3 has 15 amino acids. Germline loops: CDR1 WNHNN, CDR2 SYGVQD (reference sequence). In DNA, the CDR3 is TGCGCCAGCAGGACCAGGACGGGATTGAACACTGAAGCTTTCTTT. Its protein is CASRTRTGLNTEAFF.

The chain links TRBV30 to TRBJ2-3; D is possibly TRBD1 or TRBD2 (5 bases each). CDR3 length equals 14 residues. V lost 8 bases to trimming and J lost 1 base, with 16 bases between them. CDR1 and CDR2 from the germline V gene are GTSNPN and SVGIG (reference sequence). CDR3 loop: CASLGETGTDTQYF. In nucleotides, the CDR3 is TGTGCCAGCTTAGGGGAGACCGGCACAGATACGCAGTATTTT.

The V and J genes are TRBV5-4 and TRBJ1-2; 8 bases line up with TRBD1. CDR3 length: 14 residues. The germline CDR1 and CDR2 sequences are SGHNT and YYREEE (reference sequence). V was pared by 4 bases and J by 2 bases, with 4 bases of the junction left unmatched. The CDR3: CASSPGGANYGYTF. The CDR3 DNA reads TGTGCCAGCAGCCCAGGGGGCGCGAACTATGGCTACACCTTC.

This clone came up a few times. V gene TRBV5-1 combines with J gene TRBJ2-6; 7 positions agree with TRBD2. Losses at the gene ends were 0 bases for V and 0 bases for J; bases not matched to a gene: 12. CDR3 length: 20 amino acids. The V gene's germline CDR1 is SGHRS and CDR2 YFSETQ. CDR3 sequence: CASSLVRASGYHSGANVLTF. The CDR3 nucleotides are TGCGCCAGCAGCTTGGTCAGGGCTAGCGGTTATCACTCTGGGGCCAACGTCCTGACTTTC.

There are a few counts of this clone. V gene TRBV30 combines with J gene TRBJ2-5; D may be TRBD1 (8 bases). This CDR3 has 13 amino acids. Germline assignment: CDR1 GTSNPN and CDR2 SVGIG (reference sequence). Trimming removed 4 bases from V and 5 bases from J, with 14 bases in between. Here the CDR3 DNA reads TGTGCCTGGAAAGGACAGGGAGGGGAGACCCAGTACTTC. Its translation: CAWKGQGGETQYF.

The gene calls are TRBV29-1 and TRBJ1-2; 7 bases map to TRBD1. The trim removed 3 bases at V and 1 base at J, leaving 5 bases unmatched. CDR3 length equals 14 residues. Germline values: CDR1 SQVTM, CDR2 ANQGSEA. CDR3 bases: TGCAGCGTTGAGCAGGGGGAAGGTAACTATGGCTACACCTTC. It codes for CSVEQGEGNYGYTF.

The chain combines TRBV18 with TRBJ2-5, with 12 bases lining up with TRBD1. Germline assignment: CDR1 KGHSH and CDR2 LQKENI. Trimming cost V 4 bases and J 5 bases; bases outside gene matches: 5. The CDR3 covers 15 residues. CDR3 nucleotides: TGTGCCAGCTCACGCGGGACAGGGGGCCGGGAGACCCAGTACTTC. It is translated as CASSRGTGGRETQYF.

J is TRBJ1-1 and V is TRBV28; no reliable D call. CDR1 is MDHEN and CDR2 is SYDVKM in the germline V gene. CDR3 length: 14 residues. Trimming stripped 2 bases from V and 5 bases from J, with 12 bases between. This CDR3 is CASSLRPTVTEAFF. DNA for the CDR3: TGTGCCAGCAGTTTACGTCCGACTGTTACTGAAGCTTTCTTT.

The rearrangement joins TRBV7-2 to TRBJ2-4; D gene uncertain. The V gene's germline CDR1 is SGHTA and CDR2 FQGNSA. This CDR3 has 16 residues. The germline V and J ends were trimmed by 1 base and 7 bases, with 17 bases remaining between them. CDR3 loop: CASSLGRPTRRNIQYF. In DNA form, the CDR3 reads TGTGCCAGCAGCTTAGGACGGCCGACCCGACGGAACATTCAGTACTTC.

The chain couples TRBV30 to TRBJ2-5, with a weak D call TRBD1 (5 bases). The germline CDR1 and CDR2 sequences are GTSNPN and SVGIG (reference sequence). Trimming stripped 3 bases from V and 3 bases from J, with 11 bases between. This CDR3 is 13 amino acids long. CDR3 amino acids: CAWRRQTEETQYF. CDR3 nucleotide sequence: TGTGCCTGGAGAAGACAGACCGAAGAGACCCAGTACTTC.

This chain joins TRBV9 and TRBJ2-2; D might be TRBD2 (6 bases). Between the trimmed V and J ends, which lost 4 bases and 4 bases, there was a span of 26 bases. CDR1 and CDR2 from the germline V gene are SGDLS and YYNGEE. This CDR3 has 19 residues. CDR3 DNA: TGTGCCAGCAGCCCGAGGCCGGCAGGGCTCGCGCGGGGCACCGGGGAGCTGTTTTTT. Its translation: CASSPRPAGLARGTGELFF.

This clone has only a few counts. The chain recombines TRBV6-1 with TRBJ2-1, with 7 bases lining up with TRBD1. The germline gives CDR1 MNHNS, CDR2 SASEGT. The ends lost 5 bases at V and 2 bases at J; junction bases unmatched: 6. The CDR3 spans 15 residues. The CDR3 nucleotides are TGTGCCAGCAGTCCTGGACAGGTTCCCTACAATGAGCAGTTCTTC. This translates into CASSPGQVPYNEQFF.

CDR3 DNA sequence: TGTGCCAGCCTATCAGCGAGTACGAACACTGAAGCTTTCTTT. Its protein is CASLSASTNTEAFF. The genes are TRBV2 and TRBJ1-1, with no clear D. The germline V gene has CDR1 SNHLY and CDR2 FYNNEI. V lost 8 bases and J 1 base, leaving 14 bases between the germline ends. The CDR3 loop spans 14 amino acids.

This clone was seen a few times. The chain carries TRBV9 and TRBJ2-1; 10 nucleotides line up with TRBD2. Trimming removed 4 bases from V and 2 bases from J; junction bases left unmatched: 12. This CDR3 is 18 amino acids long. CDR1 is SGDLS and CDR2 is YYNGEE in the germline V gene. As DNA, the CDR3 is TGTGCCAGCAGCCTAGGACTAGCGGCTGACTCTCCCTACAATGAGCAGTTCTTC. Encoded protein: CASSLGLAADSPYNEQFF.

The chain employs TRBV6-5 and TRBJ2-6, with D possibly matching TRBD2 (6 bases). The V end lost 4 bases, the J end lost 0 bases, and 10 bases lay between the germline ends. Per germline, CDR1 MNHEY and CDR2 SVGAGI. CDR3 length: 16 residues. The CDR3 sequence: CASSFERASGANVLTF. The CDR3 DNA follows: TGTGCCAGCAGTTTCGAGCGGGCCTCTGGGGCCAACGTCCTGACTTTC.

The chain carries TRBV6-1 and TRBJ1-1; D unclear. CDR3 length equals 14 residues. Looked up from germline, CDR1 is MNHNS and CDR2 is SASEGT. V was trimmed by 7 bases and J by 4 bases, leaving 16 bases between them. CDR3 DNA: TGTGCCAGCATATTGGTACCCGGGAGCACTGAAGCTTTCTTT. Translation gives CASILVPGSTEAFF.

This sequence joins TRBV6-5 and TRBJ2-6, with a tentative D call TRBD2 (6 bases). V was cut by 4 bases and J by 4 bases, with 11 bases left in between. Germline V lookup: CDR1 MNHEY, CDR2 SVGAGI. The CDR3 has 15 residues. CDR3 region: CASSSGGEGANVLTF. In DNA, the CDR3 is TGTGCCAGCAGTTCCGGGGGAGAGGGGGCCAACGTCCTGACTTTC.

Concerning this clone: Given a much more abundant clone one base away, this may be a read error. Other DNA sequences in the same sample also yield this CDR3. V and J are TRBV7-2 and TRBJ1-1; D ambiguous. This CDR3 contains 13 residues. The V end was cut by 1 base, the J end by 1 base, with 4 bases between. CDR1 and CDR2 from the germline V gene are SGHTA and FQGNSA. The CDR3 region has the DNA TGTGCCAGCAGCTTAGGACAGAACACTGAAGCTTTCTTT. Translated, it gives CASSLGQNTEAFF. Variable domain in full (rest from reference TRBV7-2 and TRBJ1-1): GAGVSQSPSNKVTEKGKDVELRCDPISGHTALYWYRQSLGQGLEFLIYFQGNSAPDKSGLPSDRFSAERTGGSVSTLTIQRTQQEDSAVYLCASSLGQNTEAFFGQGTRLTVV.

J is TRBJ2-1 and V is TRBV29-1; perhaps TRBD2 as D (5 bases). CDR3 size: 15 residues. The V and J ends lost 2 bases and 0 bases respectively, with 11 bases between them. CDR1 is SQVTM, CDR2 ANQGSEA, per germline. For the CDR3, the DNA is TGCAGCGTTGAACTGGACTGGAGCTCCTACAATGAGCAGTTCTTC. Protein: CSVELDWSSYNEQFF.

The chain uses TRBV7-9 and TRBJ1-1, with a possible D match to TRBD1 (5 bases). The CDR3 runs to 14 residues. Germline lookup yields CDR1 SEHNR and CDR2 FQNEAQ (reference sequence). V was trimmed by 5 bases and J by 1 base, leaving 11 bases between them. For the CDR3, the DNA is TGTGCCAGCAGCCCCCGACAGACGAACACTGAAGCTTTCTTT. Protein: CASSPRQTNTEAFF.

The chain carries TRBV29-1 and TRBJ1-1, with 8 nucleotides matching TRBD1. The CDR3 is made up of 14 amino acids. Germline V gene sequence: CDR1 SQVTM, CDR2 ANQGSEA. The ends lost 7 bases at V and 5 bases at J; junction bases unmatched: 12. The CDR3 DNA follows: TGCAGCGGCGGGCTGGTCCAGGGGGCGACTGAAGCTTTCTTT. It specifies CSGGLVQGATEAFF.

V gene TRBV5-1 combines with J gene TRBJ2-2; TRBD2 is a possible D gene (5 bases). CDR1 is SGHRS and CDR2 is YFSETQ in the germline V gene. V lost 2 bases to trimming and J lost 6 bases, with 14 bases between them. CDR3 length: 15 amino acids. The CDR3 bases are TGCGCCAGCAGCTTTGGTCCGGGGTCGGCCGGGGAGCTGTTTTTT. This translates into CASSFGPGSAGELFF.

V and J are TRBV6-5 and TRBJ1-1; the match to TRBD1 covers 7 bases. The CDR3 spans 13 residues. The V segment lost 5 bases and the J segment 4 bases; nucleotides outside the gene matches: 4. Germline V CDR1 and CDR2: MNHEY, SVGAGI. The CDR3 coding sequence is TGTGCCAGCAGTGGAAACAGGGGCACTGAAGCTTTCTTT. It encodes CASSGNRGTEAFF.

The chain uses TRBV30 and TRBJ1-2; a weak D match, TRBD1 (5 bases). Trimming removed 6 bases from V and 4 bases from J, with 15 bases in between. The germline V gene encodes CDR1 GTSNPN and CDR2 SVGIG (reference sequence). The CDR3 sequence is 13 residues long. CDR3 region: CACLEQDFYGYTF. Written as DNA, the CDR3 is TGTGCCTGTCTGGAACAGGACTTCTATGGCTACACCTTC.